The entry below gives a single TCR beta chain sequence along with its context. The V gene end was trimmed by 10 bases and the J gene end by 4 bases; junction bases not matched to a gene: 8. The CDR3 sequence is 13 residues long. The V gene's germline CDR1 is SEHNR and CDR2 FQNEAQ (reference sequence). This specimen belongs to a study of blood T cells in healthy people across ages. The use of a sample-barcoded 5' primer and a J-beta primer mix characterized a second PCR of 7 to 11 cycles. Each cDNA molecule received a tag from a template-switch adaptor that had 12 random nucleotides. TCRdb itself ran the 5' RACE reads through MiXCR, one entry per CDR3 protein. The table records around 1,900,000 distinct CDR3 sequences, about two fifths of them present only once.

The V and J genes are TRBV7-9 and TRBJ1-1; 8 bases line up with TRBD1. The sequence came from a human donor in good health. Sequenced material: blood. The CDR3 region has the DNA TGTGCCACCGCAGGGGGCCGGGTCACTGAAGCTTTCTTT. Protein sequence: CATAGGRVTEAFF.